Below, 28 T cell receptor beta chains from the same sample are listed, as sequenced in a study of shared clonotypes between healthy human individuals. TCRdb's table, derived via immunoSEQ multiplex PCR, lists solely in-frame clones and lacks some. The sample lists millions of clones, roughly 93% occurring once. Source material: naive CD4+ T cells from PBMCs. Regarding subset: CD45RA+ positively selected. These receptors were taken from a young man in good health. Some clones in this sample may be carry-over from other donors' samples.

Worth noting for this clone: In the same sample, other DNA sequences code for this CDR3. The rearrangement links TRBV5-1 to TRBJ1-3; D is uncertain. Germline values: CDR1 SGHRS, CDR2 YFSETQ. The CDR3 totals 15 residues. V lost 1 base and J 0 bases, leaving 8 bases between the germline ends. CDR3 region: CASSLNTASGNTIYF. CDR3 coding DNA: TGCGCCAGCAGCTTGAACACAGCCTCTGGAAACACCATATATTTT.

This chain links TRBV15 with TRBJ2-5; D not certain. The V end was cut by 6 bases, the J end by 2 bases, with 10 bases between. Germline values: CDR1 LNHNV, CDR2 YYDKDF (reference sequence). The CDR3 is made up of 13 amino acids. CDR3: CATSASVQETQYF. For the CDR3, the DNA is TGTGCCACCAGTGCATCGGTACAAGAGACCCAGTACTTC.

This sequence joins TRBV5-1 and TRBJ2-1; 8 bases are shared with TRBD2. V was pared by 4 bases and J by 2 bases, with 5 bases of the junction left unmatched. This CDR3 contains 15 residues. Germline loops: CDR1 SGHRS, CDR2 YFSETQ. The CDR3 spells CASSTFSGAYNEQFF. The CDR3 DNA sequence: TGCGCCAGCAGCACCTTTAGCGGGGCCTACAATGAGCAGTTCTTC.

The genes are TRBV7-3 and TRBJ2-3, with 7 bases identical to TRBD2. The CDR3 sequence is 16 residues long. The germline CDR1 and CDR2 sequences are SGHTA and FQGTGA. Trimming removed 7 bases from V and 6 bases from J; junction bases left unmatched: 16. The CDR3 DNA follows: TGTGCCAGCACCGCCCAGGCGGGGAGGGCCTGGGATACGCAGTATTTT. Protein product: CASTAQAGRAWDTQYF.

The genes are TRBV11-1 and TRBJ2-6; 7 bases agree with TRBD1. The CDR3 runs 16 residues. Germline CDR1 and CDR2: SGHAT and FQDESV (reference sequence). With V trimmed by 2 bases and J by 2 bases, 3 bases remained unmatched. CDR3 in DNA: TGTGCCAGCAGCTTACAGGGGGAAGCTGGGGCCAACGTCCTGACTTTC. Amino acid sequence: CASSLQGEAGANVLTF.

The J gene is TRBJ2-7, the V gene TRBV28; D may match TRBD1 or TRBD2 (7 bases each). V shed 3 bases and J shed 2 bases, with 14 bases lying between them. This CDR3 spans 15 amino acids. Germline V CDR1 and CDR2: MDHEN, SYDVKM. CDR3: CASSFRAGGAYEQYF. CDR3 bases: TGTGCCAGCAGTTTTAGGGCAGGGGGGGCCTACGAGCAGTACTTC.

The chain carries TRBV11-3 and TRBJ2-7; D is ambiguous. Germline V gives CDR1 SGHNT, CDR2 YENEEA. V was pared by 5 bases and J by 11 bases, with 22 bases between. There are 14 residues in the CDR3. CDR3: CASSPGPQTTIKYF. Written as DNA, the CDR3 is TGTGCCAGCAGCCCCGGCCCCCAGACCACAATTAAGTACTTC.

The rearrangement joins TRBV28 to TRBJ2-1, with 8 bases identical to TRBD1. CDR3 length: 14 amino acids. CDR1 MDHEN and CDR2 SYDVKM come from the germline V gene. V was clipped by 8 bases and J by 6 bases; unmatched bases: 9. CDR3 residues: CASGLDRAINEQFF. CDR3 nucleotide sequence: TGTGCCAGCGGGCTGGACAGGGCGATCAATGAGCAGTTCTTC.

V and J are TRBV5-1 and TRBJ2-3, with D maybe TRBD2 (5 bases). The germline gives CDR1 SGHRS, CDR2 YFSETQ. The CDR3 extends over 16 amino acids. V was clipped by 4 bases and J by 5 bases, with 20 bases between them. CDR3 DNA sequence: TGCGCCAGCAGCAGAGCCCTCTCGCGGGTGGTAGATACGCAGTATTTT. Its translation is CASSRALSRVVDTQYF.

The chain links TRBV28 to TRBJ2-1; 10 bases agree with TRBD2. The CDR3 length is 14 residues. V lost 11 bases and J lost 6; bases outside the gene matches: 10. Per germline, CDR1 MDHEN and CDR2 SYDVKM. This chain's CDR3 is CAAALAGDVNEQFF. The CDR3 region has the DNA TGTGCCGCAGCCCTAGCGGGAGATGTCAATGAGCAGTTCTTC.

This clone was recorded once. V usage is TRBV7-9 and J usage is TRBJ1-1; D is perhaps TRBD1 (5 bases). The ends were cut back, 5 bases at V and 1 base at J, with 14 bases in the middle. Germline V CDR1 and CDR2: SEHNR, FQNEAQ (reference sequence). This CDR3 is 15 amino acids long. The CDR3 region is CASSAGGAQNTEAFF. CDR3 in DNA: TGTGCCAGCAGCGCTGGGGGAGCGCAGAACACTGAAGCTTTCTTT. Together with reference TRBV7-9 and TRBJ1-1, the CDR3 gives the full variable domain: DTGVSQNPRHKITKRGQNVTFRCDPISEHNRLYWYRQTLGQGPEFLTYFQNEAQLEKSRLLSDRFSAERPKGSFSTLEIQRTEQGDSAMYLCASSAGGAQNTEAFFGQGTRLTVV.

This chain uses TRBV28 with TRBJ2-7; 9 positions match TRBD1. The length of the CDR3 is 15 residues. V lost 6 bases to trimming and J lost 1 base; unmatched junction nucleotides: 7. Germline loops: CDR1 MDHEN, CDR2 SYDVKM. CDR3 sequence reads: CASREGQGGSYEQYF. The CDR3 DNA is TGTGCCAGCAGAGAGGGACAGGGAGGTTCCTACGAGCAGTACTTC.

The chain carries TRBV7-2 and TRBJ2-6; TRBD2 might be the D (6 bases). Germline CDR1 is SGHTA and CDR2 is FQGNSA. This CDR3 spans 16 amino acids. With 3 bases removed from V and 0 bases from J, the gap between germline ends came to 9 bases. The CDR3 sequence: CASSLEGSSGANVLTF. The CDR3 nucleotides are TGTGCCAGCAGCTTGGAGGGGAGCTCTGGGGCCAACGTCCTGACTTTC. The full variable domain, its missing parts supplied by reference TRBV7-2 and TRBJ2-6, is GAGVSQSPSNKVTEKGKDVELRCDPISGHTALYWYRQSLGQGLEFLIYFQGNSAPDKSGLPSDRFSAERTGGSVSTLTIQRTQQEDSAVYLCASSLEGSSGANVLTFGAGSRLTVL.

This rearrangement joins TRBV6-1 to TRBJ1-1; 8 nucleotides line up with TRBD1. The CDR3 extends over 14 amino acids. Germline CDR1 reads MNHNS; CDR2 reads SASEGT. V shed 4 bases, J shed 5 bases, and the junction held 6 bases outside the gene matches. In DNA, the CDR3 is TGTGCCAGCAGTGCCGACAGGGGCGGGACTGAAGCTTTCTTT. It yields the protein CASSADRGGTEAFF.

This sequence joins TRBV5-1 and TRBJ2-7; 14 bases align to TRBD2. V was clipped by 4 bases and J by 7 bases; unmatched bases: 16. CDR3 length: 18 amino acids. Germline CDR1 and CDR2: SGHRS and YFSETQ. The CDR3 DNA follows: TGCGCCAGCAGCAGGCTTCTCCAAGGGACTAGCGGGAGAGGGGAGCAGTACTTC. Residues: CASSRLLQGTSGRGEQYF.

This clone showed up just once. CDR3 DNA sequence: TGTGCCAGCAGCTTAGGGTTTCGAGAGCAGTACTTC. It translates to CASSLGFREQYF. The V gene is TRBV7-2, the J gene TRBJ2-7; D ambiguous. Per germline, CDR1 SGHTA and CDR2 FQGNSA. V was clipped by 1 base and J by 7 bases, with 8 bases between them. CDR3 length: 12 residues.

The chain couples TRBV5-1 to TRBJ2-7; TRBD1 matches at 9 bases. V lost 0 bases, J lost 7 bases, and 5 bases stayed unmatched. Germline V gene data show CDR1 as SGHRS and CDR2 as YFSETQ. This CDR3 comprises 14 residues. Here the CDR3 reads CASSLGQGVEEQYF. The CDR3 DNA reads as TGCGCCAGCAGCTTGGGACAGGGGGTAGAGGAGCAGTACTTC.

The CDR3 spells CASSLRLAGAYEQYF. As DNA, the CDR3 is TGTGCCAGCAGCTTGCGACTAGCGGGAGCCTACGAGCAGTACTTC. V usage is TRBV5-6 and J usage is TRBJ2-7; TRBD2 agrees at 12 bases. The CDR3 is 15 residues long. The V and J ends lost 1 base and 2 bases, in that order; junction bases with no gene match: 1. Looked up from germline, CDR1 is SGHDT and CDR2 is YYEEEE.

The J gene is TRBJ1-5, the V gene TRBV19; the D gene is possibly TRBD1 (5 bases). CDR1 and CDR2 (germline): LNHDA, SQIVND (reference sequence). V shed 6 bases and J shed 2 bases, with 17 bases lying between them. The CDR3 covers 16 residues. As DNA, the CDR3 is TGTGCCAGTAGCCGGGACGCGGGGCAAGGCAATCAGCCCCAGCATTTT. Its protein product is CASSRDAGQGNQPQHF.

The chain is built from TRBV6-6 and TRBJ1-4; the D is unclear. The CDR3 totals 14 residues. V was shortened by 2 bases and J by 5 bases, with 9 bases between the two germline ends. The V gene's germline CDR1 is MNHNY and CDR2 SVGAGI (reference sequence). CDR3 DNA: TGTGCCAGCAGTTACACTCCGGGAAATGAAAAACTGTTTTTT. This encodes CASSYTPGNEKLFF.

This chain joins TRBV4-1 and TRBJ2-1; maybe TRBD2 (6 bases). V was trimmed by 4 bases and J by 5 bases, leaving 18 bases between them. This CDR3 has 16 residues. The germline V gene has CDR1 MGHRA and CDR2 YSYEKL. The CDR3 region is CASSPIGGADHNEQFF. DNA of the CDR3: TGCGCCAGCAGCCCTATCGGAGGGGCGGACCACAATGAGCAGTTCTTC.

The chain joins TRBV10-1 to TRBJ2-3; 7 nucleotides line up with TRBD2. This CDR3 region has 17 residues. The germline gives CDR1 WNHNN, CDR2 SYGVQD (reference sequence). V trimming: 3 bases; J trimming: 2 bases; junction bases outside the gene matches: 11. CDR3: CASSEGLAVRLTDTQYF. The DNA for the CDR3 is TGCGCCAGCAGTGAAGGGCTAGCGGTACGACTCACAGATACGCAGTATTTT.

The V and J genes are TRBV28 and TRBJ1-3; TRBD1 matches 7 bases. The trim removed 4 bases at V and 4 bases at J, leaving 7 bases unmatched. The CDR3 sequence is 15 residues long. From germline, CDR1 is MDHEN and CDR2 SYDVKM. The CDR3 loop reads CASSSTGRSGNTIYF. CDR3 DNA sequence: TGTGCCAGCAGTTCGACAGGGAGGTCGGGAAACACCATATATTTT.

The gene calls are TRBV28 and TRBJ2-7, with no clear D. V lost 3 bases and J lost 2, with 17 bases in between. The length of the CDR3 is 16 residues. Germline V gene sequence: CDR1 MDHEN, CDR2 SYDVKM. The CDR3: CASSFLFGVGTYEQYF. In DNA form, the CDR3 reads TGTGCCAGCAGTTTTCTTTTTGGGGTAGGGACCTACGAGCAGTACTTC. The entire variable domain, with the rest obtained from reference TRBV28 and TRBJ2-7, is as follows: DVKVTQSSRYLVKRTGEKVFLECVQDMDHENMFWYRQDPGLGLRLIYFSYDVKMKEKGDIPEGYSVSREKKERFSLILESASTNQTSMYLCASSFLFGVGTYEQYFGPGTRLTVT.

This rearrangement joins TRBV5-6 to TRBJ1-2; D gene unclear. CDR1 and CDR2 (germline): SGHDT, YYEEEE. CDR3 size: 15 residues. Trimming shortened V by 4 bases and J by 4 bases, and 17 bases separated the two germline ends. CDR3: CASSQSAGAPYGYTF. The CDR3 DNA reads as TGTGCCAGCAGCCAAAGTGCAGGCGCCCCCTATGGCTACACCTTC. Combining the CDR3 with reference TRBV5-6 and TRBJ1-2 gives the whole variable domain DAGVTQSPTHLIKTRGQQVTLRCSPKSGHDTVSWYQQALGQGPQFIFQYYEEEERQRGNFPDRFSGHQFPNYSSELNVNALLLGDSALYLCASSQSAGAPYGYTFGSGTRLTVV.

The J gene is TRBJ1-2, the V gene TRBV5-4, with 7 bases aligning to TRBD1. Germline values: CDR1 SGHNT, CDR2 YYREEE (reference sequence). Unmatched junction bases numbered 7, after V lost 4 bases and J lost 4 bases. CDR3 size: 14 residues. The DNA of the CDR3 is TGTGCCAGCAGCCGCAAGGCAGGGGGCTATGGCTACACCTTC. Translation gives CASSRKAGGYGYTF.

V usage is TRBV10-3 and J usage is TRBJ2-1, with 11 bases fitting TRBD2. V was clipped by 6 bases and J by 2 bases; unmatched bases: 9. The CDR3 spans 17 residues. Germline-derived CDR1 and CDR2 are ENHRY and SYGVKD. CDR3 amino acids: CAIRRTSGREPYNEQFF. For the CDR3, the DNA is TGTGCCATCAGAAGAACTAGCGGGAGAGAACCCTACAATGAGCAGTTCTTC.

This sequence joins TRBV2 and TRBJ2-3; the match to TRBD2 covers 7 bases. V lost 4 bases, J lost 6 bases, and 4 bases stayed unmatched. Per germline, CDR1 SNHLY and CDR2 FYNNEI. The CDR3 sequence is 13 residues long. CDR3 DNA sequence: TGTGCCAGCAGTGGAGGGAGGGCCGATACGCAGTATTTT. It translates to CASSGGRADTQYF.